A single sample gave rise to the 23 T cell receptor beta chains below, sequenced in a study of shared clonotypes between healthy human individuals. Some clones are missing from TCRdb's copy, which holds only in-frame ones; the method was immunoSEQ multiplex PCR. Among millions of clones, 80% to 95% were seen once, and the ten largest hold roughly 0.36%. The specimen sequenced was naive CD4+ T cells from PBMCs. The subset is: CD45RA+ positively selected. The receptors shown here come from a man aged 18 to 30 in good health. Some clones in this sample may be carry-over from other donors' samples.

V usage is TRBV30 and J usage is TRBJ2-5; D may match TRBD1 or TRBD2 (6 bases each). Germline values: CDR1 GTSNPN, CDR2 SVGIG (reference sequence). The CDR3 totals 14 residues. V lost 3 bases to trimming and J lost 5 bases, with 16 bases between them. CDR3 in amino acids: CAWSPAWGAETQYF. CDR3 nucleotides: TGTGCCTGGAGCCCCGCGTGGGGGGCGGAGACCCAGTACTTC.

The rearrangement joins TRBV11-1 to TRBJ2-7, with D unresolved. In germline, CDR1 is SGHAT, CDR2 FQDESV (reference sequence). The V and J ends lost 5 bases and 7 bases respectively, with 12 bases between them. The CDR3 consists of 12 residues. The CDR3 coding sequence is TGTGCCAGCAGCCTAGTTGGGTGGGAGCAGTACTTC. It encodes CASSLVGWEQYF.

The gene calls are TRBV23-1 and TRBJ2-7, with D uncertain. TRBV23-1 is identified as an open reading frame with a role that is uncertain. Trimming took 0 bases from V and 1 from J, leaving 7 bases between them. The CDR3 has 14 amino acids. CDR3 nucleotide sequence: TGCGCCAGCAGTCAATCGGTCGGATCCTACGAGCAGTACTTC. This encodes CASSQSVGSYEQYF.

The chain couples TRBV5-4 to TRBJ1-4; possibly TRBD1 for D (6 bases). Trimming removed 4 bases from V and 8 bases from J, with 18 bases in between. Germline-derived CDR1 and CDR2 are SGHNT and YYREEE (reference sequence). The CDR3 extends over 15 amino acids. The CDR3 sequence: CASSPSTGRGEKLFF. CDR3 in DNA: TGTGCCAGCAGCCCCTCAACAGGGAGAGGAGAAAAACTGTTTTTT.

This chain connects TRBV19 to TRBJ2-3; the D gene is possibly TRBD2 (6 bases). The length of the CDR3 is 14 residues. Germline CDR1 reads LNHDA; CDR2 reads SQIVND (reference sequence). With 1 base removed from V and 6 bases from J, the gap between germline ends came to 11 bases. The CDR3 nucleotides are TGTGCCAGTAGTATAGGGAGGGAGTCCGATACGCAGTATTTT. This translates into CASSIGRESDTQYF.

This clone was picked up one time. This chain joins TRBV4-1 and TRBJ2-1, with 11 nucleotides matching TRBD2. The CDR3 covers 16 residues. The ends lost 3 bases at V and 7 bases at J; junction bases unmatched: 8. The germline CDR1 and CDR2 sequences are MGHRA and YSYEKL. DNA of the CDR3: TGCGCCAGCAGCCAGTTTTTAGCGGGAGGGCTGAATGAGCAGTTCTTC. Translation: CASSQFLAGGLNEQFF.

The chain employs TRBV5-5 and TRBJ1-2; maybe TRBD1 (6 bases). The length of the CDR3 is 15 residues. The germline V and J ends were trimmed by 0 bases and 4 bases, with 13 bases remaining between them. CDR1 is SGHKS, CDR2 YYEKEE, per germline (reference sequence). In DNA form, the CDR3 reads TGTGCCAGCAGCTTGGGGGCAGGGGTGACCTATGGCTACACCTTC. Protein: CASSLGAGVTYGYTF.

CDR3 bases: TGTGCCAGCTCCGTCAGGACCGGGACAGTCGGTTCTAACTATGGCTACACCTTC. Residues: CASSVRTGTVGSNYGYTF. The chain links TRBV18 to TRBJ1-2, with TRBD1 matching 7 bases. Germline loops: CDR1 KGHSH, CDR2 LQKENI. The CDR3 covers 18 residues. The V and J ends lost 6 bases and 0 bases, in that order; junction bases with no gene match: 16.

This clone appeared a single time. This sequence joins TRBV7-2 and TRBJ1-5, with 11 bases matching TRBD1. Germline V gene sequence: CDR1 SGHTA, CDR2 FQGNSA. V lost 3 bases, J lost 7 bases, and 5 bases stayed unmatched. The CDR3 spans 15 residues. This CDR3 reads CASSFGTGGEQPQHF. CDR3 in DNA: TGTGCCAGCAGCTTCGGGACAGGGGGGGAACAGCCCCAGCATTTT.

This clone was counted once. The chain is built from TRBV28 and TRBJ1-5, with D unresolved. The CDR3 has 15 amino acids. The germline V and J ends were trimmed by 6 bases and 0 bases, with 12 bases remaining between them. From germline, CDR1 is MDHEN and CDR2 SYDVKM. The CDR3 nucleotides read TGTGCCAGCAGCCGGGCCTCGATTAGCAATCAGCCCCAGCATTTT. Translating gives CASSRASISNQPQHF.

The CDR3 sequence: CASSPGGLRTGRVGELFF. CDR3 nucleotide sequence: TGTGCCAGCAGCCCGGGAGGCTTAAGGACAGGGAGGGTCGGGGAGCTGTTTTTT. V usage is TRBV7-2 and J usage is TRBJ2-2, with D tentatively TRBD1 (8 bases). V was clipped by 5 bases and J by 7 bases, with 26 bases between them. The CDR3 loop spans 18 amino acids. Per the germline V gene, CDR1 is SGHTA and CDR2 is FQGNSA.

This clone has a single count. The rearrangement joins TRBV11-2 to TRBJ1-1, with D maybe TRBD1 (6 bases). The CDR3 spans 14 residues. The germline CDR1 and CDR2 sequences are SGHAT and FQNNGV. Deletions cut 4 bases from V and 11 bases from J, with 20 bases between. This CDR3 is CASSYGDNRAGAFF. The CDR3 coding sequence is TGTGCCAGCAGCTATGGGGACAACCGGGCTGGGGCTTTCTTT.

DNA for the CDR3: TGTGCCAGCAGCTTTAGGAGAGGTAGCGGGATTAATGAGCAGTTCTTC. Protein sequence: CASSFRRGSGINEQFF. The rearrangement uses TRBV5-4 and TRBJ2-1; 8 nucleotides align to TRBD2. Germline V lookup: CDR1 SGHNT, CDR2 YYREEE (reference sequence). V was pared by 2 bases and J by 7 bases, with 11 bases of the junction left unmatched. The CDR3 consists of 16 residues. Supplemented by reference TRBV5-4 and TRBJ2-1, the full variable domain reads ETGVTQSPTHLIKTRGQQVTLRCSSQSGHNTVSWYQQALGQGPQFIFQYYREEENGRGNFPPRFSGLQFPNYSSELNVNALELDDSALYLCASSFRRGSGINEQFFGPGTRLTVL.

This clone was found once. The CDR3 spells CASSADSIKGHGYTF. The CDR3 DNA reads TGTGCCAGTAGTGCGGACAGTATTAAGGGTCATGGCTACACCTTC. The gene calls are TRBV19 and TRBJ1-2; the D gene is possibly TRBD1 (6 bases). Trimming removed 5 bases from V and 6 bases from J, with 19 bases in between. Germline values: CDR1 LNHDA, CDR2 SQIVND (reference sequence). The CDR3 has 15 amino acids. The full variable domain, with the rest looked up from reference TRBV19 and TRBJ1-2, is DGGITQSPKYLFRKEGQNVTLSCEQNLNHDAMYWYRQDPGQGLRLIYYSQIVNDFQKGDIAEGYSVSREKKESFPLTVTSAQKNPTAFYLCASSADSIKGHGYTFGSGTRLTVV.

The CDR3 nucleotides read TGTGCCACCAGTATGGGAACCAGCACAGATACGCAGTATTTT. Translating it yields CATSMGTSTDTQYF. J is TRBJ2-3 and V is TRBV15; D not certain. Germline V gene sequence: CDR1 LNHNV, CDR2 YYDKDF (reference sequence). The V end was cut by 6 bases, the J end by 0 bases, with 10 bases between. The CDR3 has 14 residues. Filled out from reference TRBV15 and TRBJ2-3, the complete variable domain reads DAMVIQNPRYQVTQFGKPVTLSCSQTLNHNVMYWYQQKSSQAPKLLFHYYDKDFNNEADTPDNFQSRRPNTSFCFLDIRSPGLGDTAMYLCATSMGTSTDTQYFGPGTRLTVL.

CDR3 in DNA: TGTGCCAGCAGCTGGGTGGGGGATACGCAGTATTTT. Its translation: CASSWVGDTQYF. V and J are TRBV7-2 and TRBJ2-3; no clear D gene. CDR3 size: 12 residues. Trimming took 4 bases from V and 6 from J, leaving 8 bases between them. The germline CDR1 and CDR2 sequences are SGHTA and FQGNSA.

This sequence joins TRBV27 and TRBJ2-2; no reliable D call. V was pared by 3 bases and J by 7 bases, with 6 bases between. Per the germline V gene, CDR1 is MNHEY and CDR2 is SMNVEV (reference sequence). The CDR3 has 12 amino acids. CDR3 coding DNA: TGTGCCAGCAGTTTTCTTTTCGGGGAGCTGTTTTTT. It codes for CASSFLFGELFF.

This chain uses TRBV28 with TRBJ1-1; weak D call: TRBD1 (5 bases). CDR3 length equals 15 residues. CDR1 MDHEN and CDR2 SYDVKM come from the germline V gene. The ends were cut back, 4 bases at V and 2 bases at J, with 14 bases in the middle. DNA for the CDR3: TGTGCCAGCAGTTCGGGACGGTTATTAAACACTGAAGCTTTCTTT. Translated: CASSSGRLLNTEAFF.

Regarding this clone: This specimen includes other DNA sequences encoding the same CDR3. The rearrangement uses TRBV19 and TRBJ2-3; either TRBD1 or TRBD2 may supply D (6 bases each). Germline V gene lookup returns CDR1 LNHDA and CDR2 SQIVND (reference sequence). There are 13 residues in the CDR3. The V end lost 5 bases, the J end lost 3 bases, and 9 bases lay between the germline ends. CDR3 bases: TGTGCCAGTAGTGGGGGGCGGACAGATACGCAGTATTTT. This sequence encodes CASSGGRTDTQYF. Full variable domain (outside the CDR3, taken from reference TRBV19 and TRBJ2-3): DGGITQSPKYLFRKEGQNVTLSCEQNLNHDAMYWYRQDPGQGLRLIYYSQIVNDFQKGDIAEGYSVSREKKESFPLTVTSAQKNPTAFYLCASSGGRTDTQYFGPGTRLTVL.

This chain uses TRBV7-2 with TRBJ1-2; a weak D match, TRBD1 (6 bases). Trimming shortened V by 6 bases and J by 5 bases, and 19 bases separated the two germline ends. This CDR3 has 15 residues. Germline CDR1 is SGHTA and CDR2 is FQGNSA. CDR3 residues: CASREGGALAYGYTF. The CDR3 DNA sequence: TGTGCCAGCAGGGAGGGGGGGGCGCTGGCGTATGGCTACACCTTC.

The V call is TRBV18, the J call TRBJ1-2, with D tentatively TRBD1 (5 bases). CDR3 size: 17 residues. Germline lookup yields CDR1 KGHSH and CDR2 LQKENI. Trimming cost V 6 bases and J 6 bases, with 26 bases left between them. This chain's CDR3 is CASSTTAQALLPNGYTF. In DNA form, the CDR3 reads TGTGCCAGCTCCACCACGGCACAGGCCCTTTTACCAAATGGCTACACCTTC.

Only one count was recorded for this clone. V and J are TRBV7-9 and TRBJ1-4, with TRBD1 as a possible D gene (5 bases). This CDR3 comprises 18 residues. Trimming shortened V by 6 bases and J by 0 bases, and 20 bases separated the two germline ends. Germline V CDR1 and CDR2: SEHNR, FQNEAQ (reference sequence). CDR3 region: CASRSGHLLYATNEKLFF. The CDR3, as DNA: TGTGCCAGCAGAAGCGGACACCTGCTCTATGCAACTAATGAAAAACTGTTTTTT.

The CDR3 region is CASSATGTGRRNEQYF. For the CDR3, the DNA is TGTGCCAGCAGCGCCACCGGGACAGGGAGAAGGAACGAGCAGTACTTC. The rearrangement joins TRBV5-8 to TRBJ2-7; TRBD1 agrees at 9 bases. CDR1 and CDR2 (germline): SGHTS, YDEGEE. After removal of 4 bases from V and 5 bases from J, the junction contained 13 bases not matched to a gene. The CDR3 has 16 residues.